Reported below is one TCR beta chain. Using immunoSEQ multiplex PCR, the repertoire was profiled, and TCRdb retains in-frame clones only, with some absent. The sample lists about 160,000 clones; less than 95% were seen once. This sample is part of a study of control samples from healthy donors and cancer patients. Germline loops: CDR1 MNHNY, CDR2 SVGAGI (reference sequence). The CDR3 is made up of 12 amino acids. V was trimmed by 6 bases and J by 4 bases, leaving 10 bases between them. The chain combines TRBV6-6 with TRBJ2-7; the D is unclear. The TCR was taken from a man aged 55 to 70 with colorectal cancer. The sequenced material came from PBMCs. The CDR3 sequence is CASSSSPYEQYF. The DNA for the CDR3 is TGTGCCAGCAGCTCCAGCCCTTACGAGCAGTACTTC.